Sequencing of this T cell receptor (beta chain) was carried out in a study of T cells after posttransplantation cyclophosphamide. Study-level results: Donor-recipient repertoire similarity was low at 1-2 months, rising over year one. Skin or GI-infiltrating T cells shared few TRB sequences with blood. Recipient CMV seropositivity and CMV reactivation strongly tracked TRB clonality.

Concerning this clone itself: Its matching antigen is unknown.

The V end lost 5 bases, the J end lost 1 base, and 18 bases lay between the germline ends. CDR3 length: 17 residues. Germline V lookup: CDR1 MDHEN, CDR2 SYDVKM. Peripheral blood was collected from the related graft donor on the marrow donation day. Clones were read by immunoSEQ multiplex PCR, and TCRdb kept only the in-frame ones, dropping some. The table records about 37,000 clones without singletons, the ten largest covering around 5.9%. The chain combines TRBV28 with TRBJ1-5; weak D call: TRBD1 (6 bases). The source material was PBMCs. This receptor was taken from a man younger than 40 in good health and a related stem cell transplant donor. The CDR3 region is CASSGEGGFSSNQPQHF. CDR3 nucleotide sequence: TGTGCCAGCAGTGGGGAGGGGGGGTTTTCGAGCAATCAGCCCCAGCATTTT.